This T cell receptor beta chain emerged from a study of blood T cell repertoires in COVID-19. Study overall: There were acute and convalescent COVID-19 samples, and they came from the United States, Italy and Spain.

Original processing notes: Estimation of nucleated cell counts was performed using reference gene primer amplification. This table comes from immunoSEQ multiplex PCR, and its TCRdb copy is limited to in-frame clones, with some not included. The DNA was the basis for D and trimming; V, J and clone size are from that table. The sample lists tens of thousands of clones; around 83% were seen once. Germline CDR1 MDHEN, CDR2 SYDVKM. V shed 4 bases and J 7 bases; nucleotides not matched to a gene: 5. The CDR3 consists of 14 residues. V usage is TRBV28 and J usage is TRBJ2-4; TRBD1 agrees at 9 bases. Sequences were obtained from peripheral blood. The source of this sequence is a man over 45 with active COVID-19. The CDR3 DNA follows: TGTGCCAGCAGTTCGAACAGGGGGCAGAACATTCAGTACTTC. Translating gives CASSSNRGQNIQYF.